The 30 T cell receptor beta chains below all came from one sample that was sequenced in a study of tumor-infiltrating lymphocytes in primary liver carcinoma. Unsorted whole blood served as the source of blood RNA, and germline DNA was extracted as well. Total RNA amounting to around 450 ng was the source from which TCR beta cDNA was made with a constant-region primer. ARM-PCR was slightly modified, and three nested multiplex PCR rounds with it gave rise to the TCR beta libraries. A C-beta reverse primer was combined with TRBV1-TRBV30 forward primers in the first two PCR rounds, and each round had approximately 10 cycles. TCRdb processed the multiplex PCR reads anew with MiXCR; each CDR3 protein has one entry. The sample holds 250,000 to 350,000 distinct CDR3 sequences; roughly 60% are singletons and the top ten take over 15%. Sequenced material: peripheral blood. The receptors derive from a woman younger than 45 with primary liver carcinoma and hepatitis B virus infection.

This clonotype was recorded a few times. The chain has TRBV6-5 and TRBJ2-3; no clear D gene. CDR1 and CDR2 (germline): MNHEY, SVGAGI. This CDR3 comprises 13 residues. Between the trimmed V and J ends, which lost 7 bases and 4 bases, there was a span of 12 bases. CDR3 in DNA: TGTGCCAGCACCTCGGGCTTCTCAGATACGCAGTATTTT. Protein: CASTSGFSDTQYF.

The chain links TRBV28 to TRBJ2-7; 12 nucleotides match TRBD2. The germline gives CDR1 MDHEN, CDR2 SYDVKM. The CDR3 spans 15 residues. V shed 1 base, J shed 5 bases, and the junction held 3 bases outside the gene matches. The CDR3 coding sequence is TGTGCCAGCAGTTTATTACTAGCGGGAGGTAACGAGCAGTACTTC. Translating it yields CASSLLLAGGNEQYF. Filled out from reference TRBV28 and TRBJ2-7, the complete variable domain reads DVKVTQSSRYLVKRTGEKVFLECVQDMDHENMFWYRQDPGLGLRLIYFSYDVKMKEKGDIPEGYSVSREKKERFSLILESASTNQTSMYLCASSLLLAGGNEQYFGPGTRLTVT.

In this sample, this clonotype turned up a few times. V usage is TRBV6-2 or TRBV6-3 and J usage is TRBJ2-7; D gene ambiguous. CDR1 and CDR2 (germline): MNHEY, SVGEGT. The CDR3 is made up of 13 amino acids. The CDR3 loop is CGVSPPTSYEQYF. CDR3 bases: TGTGGCGTCTCTCCCCCCACGTCCTACGAGCAGTACTTC.

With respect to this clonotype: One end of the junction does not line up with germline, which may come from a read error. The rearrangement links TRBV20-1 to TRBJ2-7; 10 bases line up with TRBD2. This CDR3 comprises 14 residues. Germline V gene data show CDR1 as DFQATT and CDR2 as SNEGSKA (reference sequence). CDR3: CSAPRTSGRYGQYF. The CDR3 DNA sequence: TGCAGTGCACCCCGGACTAGCGGAAGATACGGGCAGTACTTC.

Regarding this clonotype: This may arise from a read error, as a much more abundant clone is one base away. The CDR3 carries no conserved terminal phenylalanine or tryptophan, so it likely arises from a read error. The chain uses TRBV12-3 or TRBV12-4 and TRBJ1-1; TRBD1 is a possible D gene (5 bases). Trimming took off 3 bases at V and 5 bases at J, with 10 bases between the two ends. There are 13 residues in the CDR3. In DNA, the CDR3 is TGTGCCAGCAGTTTCGGTGGGGGTACTGAAGCTTTCTAT. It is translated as CASSFGGGTEAFY.

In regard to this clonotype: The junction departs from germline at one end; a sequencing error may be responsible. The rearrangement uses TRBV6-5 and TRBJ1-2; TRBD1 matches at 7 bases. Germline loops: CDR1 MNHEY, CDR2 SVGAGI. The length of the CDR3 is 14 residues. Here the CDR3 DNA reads TGTGCCGGCAGTGACCGGACAGGCGTTGGAGGCTACACCTTC. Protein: CAGSDRTGVGGYTF.

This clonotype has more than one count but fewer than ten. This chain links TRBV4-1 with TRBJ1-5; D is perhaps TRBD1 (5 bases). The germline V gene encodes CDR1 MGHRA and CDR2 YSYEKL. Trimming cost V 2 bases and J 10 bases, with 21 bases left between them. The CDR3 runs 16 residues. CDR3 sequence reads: CASSQQVGGATGPQHF. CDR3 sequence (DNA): TGCGCCAGCAGCCAACAAGTTGGAGGGGCTACGGGACCCCAGCATTTT.

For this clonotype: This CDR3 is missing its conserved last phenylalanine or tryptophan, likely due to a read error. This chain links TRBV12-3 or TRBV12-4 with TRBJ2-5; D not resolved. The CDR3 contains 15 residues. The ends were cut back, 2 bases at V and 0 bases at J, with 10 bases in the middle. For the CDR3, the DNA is TGTGCCAGCAGTTTAAGGGAAGCGAACCAAGAGACCCAGTACTAC. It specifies CASSLREANQETQYY.

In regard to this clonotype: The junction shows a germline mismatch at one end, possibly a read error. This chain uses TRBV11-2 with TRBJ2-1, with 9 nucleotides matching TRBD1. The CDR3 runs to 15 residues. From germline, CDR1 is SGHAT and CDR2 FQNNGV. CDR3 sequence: CARSPGTGTYNGQFF. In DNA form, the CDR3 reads TGTGCCAGAAGCCCTGGGACAGGGACCTACAATGGGCAGTTCTTC.

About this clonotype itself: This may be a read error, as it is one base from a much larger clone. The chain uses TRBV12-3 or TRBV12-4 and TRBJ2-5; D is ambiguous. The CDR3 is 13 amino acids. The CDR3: CASSLARLEIQYF. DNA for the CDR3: TGTGCCAGCAGTTTAGCCAGGTTGGAGATCCAGTACTTC.

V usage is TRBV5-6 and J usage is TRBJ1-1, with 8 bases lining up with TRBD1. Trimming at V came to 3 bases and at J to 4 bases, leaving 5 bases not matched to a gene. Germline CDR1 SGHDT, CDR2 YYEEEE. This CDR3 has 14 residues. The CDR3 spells CASSYTDRVTEAFF. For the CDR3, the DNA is TGTGCCAGCAGCTACACGGACAGGGTCACTGAAGCTTTCTTT.

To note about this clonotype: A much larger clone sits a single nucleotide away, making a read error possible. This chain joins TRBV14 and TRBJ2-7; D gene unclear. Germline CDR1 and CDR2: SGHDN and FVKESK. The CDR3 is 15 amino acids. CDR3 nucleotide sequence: TGTGCCAGCAGCCAAGACTGGCGGAACTCCTACGAGCAGAACTTC. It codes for CASSQDWRNSYEQNF.

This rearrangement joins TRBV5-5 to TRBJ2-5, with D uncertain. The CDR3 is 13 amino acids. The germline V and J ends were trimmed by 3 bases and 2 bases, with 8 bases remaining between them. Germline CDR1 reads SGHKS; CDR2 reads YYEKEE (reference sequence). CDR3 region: CASSSDVQETQYF. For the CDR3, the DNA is TGTGCCAGCAGCTCGGACGTACAAGAGACCCAGTACTTC. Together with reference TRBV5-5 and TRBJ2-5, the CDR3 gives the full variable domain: DAGVTQSPTHLIKTRGQQVTLRCSPISGHKSVSWYQQVLGQGPQFIFQYYEKEERGRGNFPDRFSARQFPNYSSELNVNALLLGDSALYLCASSSDVQETQYFGPGTRLLVL.

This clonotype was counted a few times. The CDR3 is CASRDPGQGMNTEAFF. CDR3 DNA: TGTGCCAGCAGGGACCCCGGACAGGGGATGAACACTGAAGCTTTCTTT. The gene calls are TRBV6-2 or TRBV6-3 and TRBJ1-1; 9 bases map to TRBD1. Germline V gives CDR1 MNHEY, CDR2 SVGEGT. V was clipped by 6 bases and J by 0 bases; unmatched bases: 8. CDR3 length: 16 amino acids.

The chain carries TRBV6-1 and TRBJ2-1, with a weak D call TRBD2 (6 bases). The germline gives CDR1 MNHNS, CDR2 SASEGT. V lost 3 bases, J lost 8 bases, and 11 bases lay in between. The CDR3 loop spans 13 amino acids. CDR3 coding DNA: TGTGCCAGCAGTGAGGAGGGCCCCGATGAGCAGTTCTTC. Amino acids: CASSEEGPDEQFF.

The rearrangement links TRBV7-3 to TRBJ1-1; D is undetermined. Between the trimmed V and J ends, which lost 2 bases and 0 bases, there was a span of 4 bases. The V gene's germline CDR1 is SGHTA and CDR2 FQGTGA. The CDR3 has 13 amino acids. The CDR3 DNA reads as TGTGCCAGCAGCTTATCTATGAACACTGAAGCTTTCTTT. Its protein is CASSLSMNTEAFF.

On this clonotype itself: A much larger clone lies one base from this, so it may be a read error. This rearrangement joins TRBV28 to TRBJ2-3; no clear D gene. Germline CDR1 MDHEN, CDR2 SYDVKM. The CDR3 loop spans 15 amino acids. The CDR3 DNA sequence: TGTGCCAGCAGCTCGGGCCAACCCGGTGCAGATATGCAGTATTTT. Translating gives CASSSGQPGADMQYF.

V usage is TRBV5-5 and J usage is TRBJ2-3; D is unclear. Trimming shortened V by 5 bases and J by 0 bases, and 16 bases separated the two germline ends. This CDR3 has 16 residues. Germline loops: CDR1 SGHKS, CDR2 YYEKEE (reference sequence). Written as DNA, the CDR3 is TGTGCCAGCAGTTATCTCCACACCTCTAGCACAGATACGCAGTATTTT. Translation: CASSYLHTSSTDTQYF.

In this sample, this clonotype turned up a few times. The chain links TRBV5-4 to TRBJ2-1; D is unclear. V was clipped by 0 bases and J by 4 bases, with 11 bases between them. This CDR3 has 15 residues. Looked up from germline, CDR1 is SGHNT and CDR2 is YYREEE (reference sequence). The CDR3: CASSLGDWSYNEQFF. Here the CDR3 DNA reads TGTGCCAGCAGCTTGGGGGATTGGTCATACAATGAGCAGTTCTTC.

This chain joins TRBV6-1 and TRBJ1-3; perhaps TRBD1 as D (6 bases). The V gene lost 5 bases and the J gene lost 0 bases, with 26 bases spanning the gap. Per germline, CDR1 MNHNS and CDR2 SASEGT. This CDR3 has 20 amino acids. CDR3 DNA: TGTGCCAGCAGTCGTATTGCCGTTAGACAGGACGACGTCTCTGGAAACACCATATATTTT. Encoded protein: CASSRIAVRQDDVSGNTIYF.

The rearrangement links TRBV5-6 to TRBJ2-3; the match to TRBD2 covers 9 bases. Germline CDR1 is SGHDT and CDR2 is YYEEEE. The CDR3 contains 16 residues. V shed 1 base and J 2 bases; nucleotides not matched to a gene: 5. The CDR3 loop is CASSLLAGGLTDTQYF. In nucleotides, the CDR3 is TGTGCCAGCAGCTTGCTGGCGGGGGGGCTCACAGATACGCAGTATTTT.

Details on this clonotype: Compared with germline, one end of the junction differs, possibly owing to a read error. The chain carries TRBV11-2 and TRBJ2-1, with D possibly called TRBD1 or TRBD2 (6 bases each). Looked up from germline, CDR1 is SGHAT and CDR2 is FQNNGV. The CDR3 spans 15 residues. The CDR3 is CASSLVEEGGYERFF. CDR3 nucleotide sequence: TGTGCCAGCAGCTTGGTGGAGGAGGGGGGTTATGAGCGGTTCTTC.

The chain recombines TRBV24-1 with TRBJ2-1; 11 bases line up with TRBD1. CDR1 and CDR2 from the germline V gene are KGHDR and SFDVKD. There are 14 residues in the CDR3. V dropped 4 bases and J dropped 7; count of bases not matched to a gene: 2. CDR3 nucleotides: TGTGCCACCAGTGACGGACAGGGGGCAAATGAGCAGTTCTTC. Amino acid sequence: CATSDGQGANEQFF.

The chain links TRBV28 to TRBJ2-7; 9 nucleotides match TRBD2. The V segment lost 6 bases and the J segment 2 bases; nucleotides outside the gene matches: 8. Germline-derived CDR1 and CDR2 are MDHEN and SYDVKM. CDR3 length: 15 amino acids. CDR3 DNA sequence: TGTGCCAGCAGCCCCCAGCTAGCGGGAACCTACGAGCAGTACTTC. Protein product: CASSPQLAGTYEQYF.

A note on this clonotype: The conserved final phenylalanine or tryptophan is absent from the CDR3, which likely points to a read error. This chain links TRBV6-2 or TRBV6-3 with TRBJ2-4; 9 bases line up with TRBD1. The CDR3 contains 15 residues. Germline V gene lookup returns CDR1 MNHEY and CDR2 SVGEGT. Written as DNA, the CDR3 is TGTACCAGCAGTGTTAACAGGGGGCCCAAAAACATTCAGTACCTC. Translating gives CTSSVNRGPKNIQYL.

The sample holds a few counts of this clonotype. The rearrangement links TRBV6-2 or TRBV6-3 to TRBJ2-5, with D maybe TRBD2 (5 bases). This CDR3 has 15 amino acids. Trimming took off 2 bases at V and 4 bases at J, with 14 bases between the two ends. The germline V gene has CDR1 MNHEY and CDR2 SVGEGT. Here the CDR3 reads CASSYTGSKSETQYF. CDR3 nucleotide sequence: TGTGCCAGCAGTTACACGGGGTCTAAGTCAGAGACCCAGTACTTC.

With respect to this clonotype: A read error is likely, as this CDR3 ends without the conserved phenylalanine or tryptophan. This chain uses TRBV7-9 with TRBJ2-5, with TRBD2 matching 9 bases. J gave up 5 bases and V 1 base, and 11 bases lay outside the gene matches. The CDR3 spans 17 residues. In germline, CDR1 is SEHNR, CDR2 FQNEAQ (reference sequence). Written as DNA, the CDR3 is TGTGCCAGCAGCTTAGGGGGGCGAGCGGGAGGTTCGGAGACCCAGTACTCC. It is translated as CASSLGGRAGGSETQYS.

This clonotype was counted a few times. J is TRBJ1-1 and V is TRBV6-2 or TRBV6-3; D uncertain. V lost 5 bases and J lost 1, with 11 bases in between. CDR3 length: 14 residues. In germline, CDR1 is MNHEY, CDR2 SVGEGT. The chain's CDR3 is CASSEHTKNTEAFF. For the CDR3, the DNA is TGTGCCAGCAGTGAACACACAAAGAACACTGAAGCTTTCTTT.

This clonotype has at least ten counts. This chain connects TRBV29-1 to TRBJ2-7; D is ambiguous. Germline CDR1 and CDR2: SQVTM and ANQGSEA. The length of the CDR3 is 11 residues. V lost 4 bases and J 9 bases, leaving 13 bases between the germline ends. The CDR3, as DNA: TGCAGCGTTGGAGAGGACCGCAGGCAGTACTTC. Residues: CSVGEDRRQYF.

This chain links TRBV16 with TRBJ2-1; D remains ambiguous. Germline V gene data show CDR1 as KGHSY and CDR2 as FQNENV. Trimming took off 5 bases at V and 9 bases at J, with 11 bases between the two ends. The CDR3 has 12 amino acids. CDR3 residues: CASSDYGFEQFF. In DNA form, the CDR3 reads TGTGCCAGCAGCGATTATGGGTTTGAGCAGTTCTTC. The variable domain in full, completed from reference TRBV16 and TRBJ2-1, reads GEEVAQTPKHLVRGEGQKAKLYCAPIKGHSYVFWYQQVLKNEFKFLISFQNENVFDETGMPKERFSAKCLPNSPCSLEIQATKLEDSAVYFCASSDYGFEQFFGPGTRLTVL.